What follows is one T cell receptor beta chain and its context. The antigen remains unidentified. The data were obtained in a study of identifying expanded T cells in peripheral blood. Study-wide points: Technical replicates showed around 1.2 changed clones; approximately 2 weeks about 16; four weeks 19. Two-week clone count variance significantly increased as total template count grew.

Healthy donors had no documented immune events, such as infections, while sampled. Trimming took 7 bases from V and 2 from J; bases not matched to a gene: 7. The CDR3 is 15 residues long. Germline CDR1 SEHNR, CDR2 FQNEAQ (reference sequence). Profiling relied on immunoSEQ multiplex PCR, and the TCRdb table lists in-frame clones only, not all of them. In the table there are 70,000 to 100,000 clones, roughly 86% of which are singletons. The sample consisted of blood. This clonotype originated in a person between 18 and 75 years old in good health. The chain has TRBV7-9 and TRBJ2-3; the match to TRBD1 covers 9 bases. The CDR3 sequence is CASTGQGFPTDTQYF. CDR3 nucleotides: TGTGCCAGCACCGGACAGGGGTTCCCCACAGATACGCAGTATTTT. The full variable domain, its missing parts supplied by reference TRBV7-9 and TRBJ2-3, is DTGVSQNPRHKITKRGQNVTFRCDPISEHNRLYWYRQTLGQGPEFLTYFQNEAQLEKSRLLSDRFSAERPKGSFSTLEIQRTEQGDSAMYLCASTGQGFPTDTQYFGPGTRLTVL.